This T cell receptor (beta chain) was recorded in a study of cytomegalovirus exposure and HLA in healthy donors. Profiling relied on immunoSEQ multiplex PCR, and the TCRdb table lists in-frame clones only, not all of them. The sample records fewer than 250,000 clones, approximately 87% being singletons. The CDR3 totals 13 residues. CDR1 and CDR2 (germline): SGHTA, FQGNSA. Trimming removed 5 bases from V and 8 bases from J; junction bases left unmatched: 4. Whole-study findings and limits: The investigators catalogued some 150 TCR beta chains as cytomegalovirus-associated. Most TCRs appeared rarely, but some public TCRs recurred in many donors. Reported results showed that the classifier diagnosed cytomegalovirus status with high specificity and sensitivity.

Notes on this clone: Its matching antigen is unknown.

The donors were part of the 120-subject validation cohort, which stood apart from the approximately 630-subject first cohort. This receptor was obtained from a man younger than 30 in good health and CMV-seronegative. The sequencing input was PBMCs. The chain is built from TRBV7-2 and TRBJ2-1; 9 positions agree with TRBD2. The CDR3 is CASSRGTSYEQFF. For the CDR3, the DNA is TGTGCCAGCAGCCGCGGGACTAGCTATGAGCAGTTCTTC.